These 20 T cell receptor beta chains originate from one sample sequenced in a study of T cell repertoires in cytomegalovirus infection. TCRdb passed the reads through MiXCR, listing each CDR3 protein once. The sample yields about 160,000 distinct CDR3 sequences, about a fifth seen once. Their antigens remain unidentified. This specimen consisted of CD8+ T cells from cultured PBMCs, obtained from culture after CMV antigen stimulation. These receptor sequences come from a human donor in good health (CMV status not recorded). Some clones in this sample may be carry-over from other donors' samples.

In this sample, this clonotype turned up a few times. This rearrangement joins TRBV29-1 to TRBJ1-2, with D hard to call. The length of the CDR3 is 11 residues. V was trimmed by 3 bases and J by 8 bases, leaving 10 bases between them. The germline gives CDR1 SQVTM, CDR2 ANQGSEA. CDR3 sequence reads: CSVERRGGYTF. For the CDR3, the DNA is TGCAGCGTTGAGAGGCGAGGAGGCTACACCTTC.

This clonotype was seen only a few times. The chain couples TRBV7-3 to TRBJ2-1; a weak D match, TRBD2 (7 bases). Germline V gives CDR1 SGHTA, CDR2 FQGTGA. V lost 2 bases and J lost 8, with 13 bases in between. The CDR3 sequence is 14 residues long. CDR3 coding DNA: TGTGCCAGCAGCTTAGTCGGGGGGCCGGATGAGCAGTTCTTC. Residues: CASSLVGGPDEQFF. Combining the CDR3 with reference TRBV7-3 and TRBJ2-1 gives the whole variable domain GAGVSQTPSNKVTEKGKYVELRCDPISGHTALYWYRQSLGQGPEFLIYFQGTGAADDSGLPNDRFFAVRPEGSVSTLKIQRTERGDSAVYLCASSLVGGPDEQFFGPGTRLTVL.

This clonotype was seen a few times. The chain combines TRBV7-2 with TRBJ2-5; D might be TRBD1 or TRBD2, each matching 5 bases. The CDR3 is 14 amino acids. From germline, CDR1 is SGHTA and CDR2 FQGNSA. The ends were cut back, 7 bases at V and 9 bases at J, with 21 bases in the middle. The CDR3 bases are TGTGCCAGCATCCTTATAACGGGACGGCGTCCCCAGTACTTC. Amino acids: CASILITGRRPQYF.

The CDR3 sequence: CASSFRGAGNTIYF. In DNA, the CDR3 is TGTGCCAGCAGTTTTAGGGGCGCTGGAAACACCATATATTTT. The V gene is TRBV28, the J gene TRBJ1-3; a weak D match, TRBD1 (5 bases). The CDR3 consists of 14 residues. V was shortened by 3 bases and J by 2 bases, with 8 bases between the two germline ends. CDR1 is MDHEN, CDR2 SYDVKM, per germline.

The chain couples TRBV7-6 to TRBJ1-5; the D gene is possibly TRBD1 (6 bases). V was trimmed by 4 bases and J by 4 bases, leaving 11 bases between them. The CDR3 length is 14 residues. Germline loops: CDR1 SGHVS, CDR2 FNYEAQ. CDR3: CASSSGVGNQPQHF. The CDR3 nucleotides read TGTGCCAGCAGCTCAGGGGTTGGGAATCAGCCCCAGCATTTT.

The CDR3 DNA reads as TGTGCCAGCAGCACTCCCACTAGGGGCGAGCAGTACTTC. It specifies CASSTPTRGEQYF. The chain joins TRBV7-2 to TRBJ2-7; D possibly matches TRBD1 or TRBD2 (5 bases each). CDR3 length: 13 amino acids. Per the germline V gene, CDR1 is SGHTA and CDR2 is FQGNSA. The germline V and J ends were trimmed by 5 bases and 6 bases, with 14 bases remaining between them.

The chain carries TRBV29-1 and TRBJ1-4; 11 nucleotides line up with TRBD1. The germline CDR1 and CDR2 sequences are SQVTM and ANQGSEA. The CDR3 length is 13 residues. The trim removed 7 bases at V and 8 bases at J, leaving 6 bases unmatched. CDR3 bases: TGCAGCGGATGGACAGGGGGCAAAGAAAAACTGTTTTTT. Protein product: CSGWTGGKEKLFF.

This clonotype was observed a handful of times. The chain uses TRBV5-4 and TRBJ2-4; 8 bases are shared with TRBD1. The CDR3 contains 16 residues. The junction had 2 bases not matched to a gene; V was cut back by 0 bases and J by 0 bases. In germline, CDR1 is SGHNT, CDR2 YYREEE (reference sequence). The CDR3 DNA sequence: TGTGCCAGCAGCTTGGGAGGACAGGGAGCCAAAAACATTCAGTACTTC. Its protein is CASSLGGQGAKNIQYF.

The chain combines TRBV7-6 with TRBJ2-2; 8 nucleotides match TRBD2. V lost 5 bases, J lost 6 bases, and 11 bases stayed unmatched. Germline V gene lookup returns CDR1 SGHVS and CDR2 FNYEAQ. This CDR3 spans 16 amino acids. This CDR3 is CASSNPGAGGSGELFF. The CDR3 DNA reads as TGTGCCAGCAGCAACCCCGGGGCGGGGGGATCCGGGGAGCTGTTTTTT. The full variable domain, rest sourced from reference TRBV7-6 and TRBJ2-2, is GAGVSQSPRYKVTKRGQDVALRCDPISGHVSLYWYRQALGQGPEFLTYFNYEAQQDKSGLPNDRFSAERPEGSISTLTIQRTEQRDSAMYRCASSNPGAGGSGELFFGEGSRLTVL.

The table lists this clonotype with a few counts. The chain employs TRBV7-2 and TRBJ1-2, with no clear D. The germline V gene encodes CDR1 SGHTA and CDR2 FQGNSA. The V gene lost 8 bases and the J gene lost 1 base, with 14 bases spanning the gap. CDR3 length: 14 residues. As DNA, the CDR3 is TGTGCCAGCGAAGGGCCGACGGATAACTATGGCTACACCTTC. This encodes CASEGPTDNYGYTF.

V usage is TRBV7-2 and J usage is TRBJ2-3; 8 nucleotides line up with TRBD2. The CDR3 contains 15 residues. From germline, CDR1 is SGHTA and CDR2 FQGNSA. Losses at the gene ends were 5 bases for V and 1 base for J; bases not matched to a gene: 5. The CDR3 DNA sequence: TGTGCCAGCAGCCCCTGGACTAGCCGCACAGATACGCAGTATTTT. As protein: CASSPWTSRTDTQYF.

The chain carries TRBV7-6 and TRBJ1-1; 8 positions agree with TRBD1. Germline V CDR1 and CDR2: SGHVS, FNYEAQ. With V trimmed by 2 bases and J by 1 base, 18 bases remained unmatched. This CDR3 contains 20 residues. As DNA, the CDR3 is TGTGCCAGCAGCTTAAGGACAGGGAGCAGGGCCTGGGAGCGGAACACTGAAGCTTTCTTT. Protein sequence: CASSLRTGSRAWERNTEAFF.

This clonotype turned up a few times. The chain recombines TRBV7-9 with TRBJ2-1; TRBD2 matches 11 bases. With V trimmed by 5 bases and J by 5 bases, 5 bases remained unmatched. The length of the CDR3 is 15 residues. Per germline, CDR1 SEHNR and CDR2 FQNEAQ (reference sequence). The CDR3 here is CASSLPGLADNEQFF. As DNA, the CDR3 is TGTGCCAGCAGCCTACCGGGACTAGCGGACAATGAGCAGTTCTTC.

V is TRBV7-6 and J is TRBJ2-7, with a weak D call TRBD1 (6 bases). Trimming left V 3 bases short and J 3 bases short, with 15 bases between. The germline gives CDR1 SGHVS, CDR2 FNYEAQ. The CDR3 contains 15 residues. CDR3 in amino acids: CASSLPQGRIYEQYF. CDR3 coding DNA: TGTGCCAGCAGCTTGCCACAGGGTAGGATCTACGAGCAGTACTTC. Using reference TRBV7-6 and TRBJ2-7 for the parts outside the CDR3, the full variable domain is GAGVSQSPRYKVTKRGQDVALRCDPISGHVSLYWYRQALGQGPEFLTYFNYEAQQDKSGLPNDRFSAERPEGSISTLTIQRTEQRDSAMYRCASSLPQGRIYEQYFGPGTRLTVT.

This clonotype has more than one count but fewer than ten. The V gene is TRBV6-8, the J gene TRBJ2-5, with TRBD2 matching over 7 bases. The CDR3 spans 14 residues. Germline values: CDR1 MNHGY, CDR2 SAAAGT. V shed 4 bases, J shed 3 bases, and the junction held 5 bases outside the gene matches. The CDR3 DNA is TGTGCCAGCAGTTCCCCCGGGACTAAAGAGACCCAGTACTTC. Translated, it gives CASSSPGTKETQYF.

This clonotype was detected once. The chain is built from TRBV12-3 or TRBV12-4 and TRBJ2-1, with a weak D call TRBD1 (6 bases). The V gene lost 5 bases and the J gene lost 5 bases, with 10 bases spanning the gap. This CDR3 is 13 amino acids long. CDR3 sequence reads: CASSLQGNNEQFF. The CDR3 DNA is TGTGCCAGCAGTCTACAGGGAAACAATGAGCAGTTCTTC.

J is TRBJ1-2 and V is TRBV4-2; maybe TRBD1 (5 bases). Trimming left V 0 bases short and J 2 bases short, with 13 bases between. CDR1 and CDR2 from the germline V gene are LGHNA and YNFKEQ. The CDR3 sequence is 16 residues long. In DNA, the CDR3 is TGTGCCAGCAGCCAAGATATGGCAGGGAAAAACTATGGCTACACCTTC. This translates into CASSQDMAGKNYGYTF.

In DNA form, the CDR3 reads TGTGCCAGCAGACCCACATCCGGGACTAGGATTTCCTACGAGCAGTACTTC. This encodes CASRPTSGTRISYEQYF. The chain joins TRBV27 to TRBJ2-7; 8 nucleotides line up with TRBD2. CDR1 is MNHEY, CDR2 SMNVEV, per germline (reference sequence). The CDR3 runs 17 residues. With V trimmed by 6 bases and J by 1 base, 14 bases remained unmatched.

At least ten counts were recorded for this clonotype. The J gene is TRBJ2-7, the V gene TRBV28, with TRBD1 matching 8 bases. The CDR3 covers 13 residues. Germline V gene data show CDR1 as MDHEN and CDR2 as SYDVKM. The trim removed 4 bases at V and 6 bases at J, leaving 5 bases unmatched. CDR3 DNA sequence: TGTGCCAGCAGTTACGACAGGGGAGGCGAGCAGTACTTC. Its protein is CASSYDRGGEQYF.

This clonotype was detected a few times. The chain uses TRBV29-1 and TRBJ2-2; no firm D call. Germline CDR1 SQVTM, CDR2 ANQGSEA. This CDR3 is built from 11 residues. Trimming took 3 bases from V and 8 from J, leaving 7 bases between them. The CDR3 sequence is CSVEERGELFF. The DNA for the CDR3 is TGCAGCGTTGAGGAGCGAGGGGAGCTGTTTTTT.